This TCR beta chain was identified during a study of CD8 T cells in Susac syndrome. For this clonotype: Its antigen is as yet unknown.

Stable or active relapsing-remitting multiple sclerosis, untreated and meeting revised McDonald criteria, defined the controls. TEMRA cells underwent FACS enrichment and CD8+ and CD4+ T cells underwent negative isolation. Random hexamers were used to reverse transcribe roughly 0.45 to 1 ug of RNA. A multiplex approach, immunoSEQ multiplex PCR, amplified TCR beta CDR3 across 54 Vbeta and 13 Jbeta. Via MiXCR, TCRdb re-called the immunoSEQ multiplex PCR reads, giving one row per CDR3 protein. The profile covers around 150,000 distinct CDR3 sequences, with about 95% appearing a single time and about 0.11% taken by the ten largest. General study results and limits: It was acknowledged by the study that relatively few individuals were included in its TCR sequencing and HLA analysis.

The germline CDR1 and CDR2 sequences are DFQATT and SNEGSKA (reference sequence). Trimming took 6 bases from V and 5 from J; bases not matched to a gene: 7. This CDR3 contains 14 residues. The sequenced sample consisted of CD4+ T cells from PBMCs. The TCR comes from a human donor with multiple sclerosis. The genes are TRBV20-1 and TRBJ2-3; TRBD2 agrees at 11 bases. The chain's CDR3 is CSAGLAGLQDTQYF. The CDR3 nucleotides read TGCAGTGCAGGACTAGCGGGTTTGCAAGATACGCAGTATTTT.